This T cell receptor (beta chain) appears in the sequencing data of a study of OX40 agonist ivuxolimab in advanced cancers. Across the whole study: Ivuxolimab, which patients received intravenously every 2 weeks, was dosed at 0.01 to 10 mg/kg. Study-level points and caveats: Researchers did not establish what antigens the expanded peripheral T cells target. At 0.1-3.0 mg/kg, partial responders had clonal expansion among the lowest observed.

The CDR3 contains 16 residues. Per germline, CDR1 KGHSH and CDR2 LQKENI. Trimming removed 5 bases from V and 0 bases from J; junction bases left unmatched: 1. The table came from immunoSEQ multiplex PCR; TCRdb's copy has only in-frame clones and leaves some out. The sample gives 70,000 to 75,000 clones, about 90% of which show up once; more than 0.4% is in the top ten. Note on this clone: Its antigen is as yet unknown.

Enrollment shut out patients with autoimmune disease history or systemic immunosuppression. Sequencing was performed on CD4+ or CD8+ T cells sorted from blood, taken in a trial of the OX40 agonist ivuxolimab. The clonotype comes from an adult with an advanced solid tumor such as melanoma, head and neck, liver or kidney cancer. The chain uses TRBV18 and TRBJ2-2; TRBD2 matches at 12 bases. The CDR3 bases are TGTGCCAGCTCAGCTAGCGGGAGGGCGAACACCGGGGAGCTGTTTTTT. Translation: CASSASGRANTGELFF.